These 10 T cell receptor beta chains were sequenced from one sample in a study of blood T cell repertoires in COVID-19. TCRdb keeps only in-frame clones here, not all; method: immunoSEQ multiplex PCR. The sample includes roughly 230,000 clones, nearly 90% of them seen just once. Material for sequencing was peripheral blood. The receptors originated from a woman aged 55-69 years with COVID-19, enrolled during active disease.

The chain joins TRBV5-1 to TRBJ2-7; 7 nucleotides match TRBD1. Germline assignment: CDR1 SGHRS and CDR2 YFSETQ. V lost 4 bases to trimming and J lost 4 bases; unmatched junction nucleotides: 8. The CDR3 covers 14 residues. For the CDR3, the DNA is TGCGCCAGCAGCCCCCGGGACAGAGTATACGAGCAGTACTTC. Translation gives CASSPRDRVYEQYF. Based on the CDR3 plus reference TRBV5-1 and TRBJ2-7, the full variable domain is KAGVTQTPRYLIKTRGQQVTLSCSPISGHRSVSWYQQTPGQGLQFLFEYFSETQRNKGNFPGRFSGRQFSNSRSEMNVSTLELGDSALYLCASSPRDRVYEQYFGPGTRLTVT.

The V call is TRBV5-4, the J call TRBJ1-2, with unresolved D. The CDR3 runs 13 residues. Germline lookup yields CDR1 SGHNT and CDR2 YYREEE (reference sequence). The V end was cut by 0 bases, the J end by 5 bases, with 8 bases between. This CDR3 is CASSLGETYGYTF. The CDR3 nucleotides read TGTGCCAGCAGCTTGGGGGAGACGTATGGCTACACCTTC. The full variable domain, rest sourced from reference TRBV5-4 and TRBJ1-2, is ETGVTQSPTHLIKTRGQQVTLRCSSQSGHNTVSWYQQALGQGPQFIFQYYREEENGRGNFPPRFSGLQFPNYSSELNVNALELDDSALYLCASSLGETYGYTFGSGTRLTVV.

The chain recombines TRBV29-1 with TRBJ2-2; no clear D. Germline V gene lookup returns CDR1 SQVTM and CDR2 ANQGSEA. The CDR3 has 12 residues. Trimming removed 4 bases from V and 7 bases from J, with 10 bases in between. CDR3 in amino acids: CSVAIFYGELFF. The CDR3 nucleotides are TGCAGCGTTGCCATCTTCTACGGGGAGCTGTTTTTT.

This clone was detected once. The CDR3 sequence is CASSFGLMNTEAFF. The CDR3 DNA is TGTGCCAGCAGTTTTGGCCTCATGAACACTGAAGCTTTCTTT. This chain links TRBV27 with TRBJ1-1; D gene unclear. Germline lookup yields CDR1 MNHEY and CDR2 SMNVEV (reference sequence). The CDR3 is made up of 14 amino acids. The V end lost 3 bases, the J end lost 0 bases, and 8 bases lay between the germline ends.

The chain carries TRBV29-1 and TRBJ1-1; 8 bases fit TRBD1. The CDR3 spans 13 residues. Per the germline V gene, CDR1 is SQVTM and CDR2 is ANQGSEA. V dropped 4 bases and J dropped 5; count of bases not matched to a gene: 6. The CDR3 sequence: CSVGNRGTTEAFF. For the CDR3, the DNA is TGCAGCGTTGGGAACAGGGGGACTACTGAAGCTTTCTTT. Full variable domain (outside the CDR3, taken from reference TRBV29-1 and TRBJ1-1): SAVISQKPSRDICQRGTSLTIQCQVDSQVTMMFWYRQQPGQSLTLIATANQGSEATYESGFVIDKFPISRPNLTFSTLTVSNMSPEDSSIYLCSVGNRGTTEAFFGQGTRLTVV.

Of note for this clone: A read error may account for a junction end that differs from germline. V gene TRBV6-1 combines with J gene TRBJ1-5; 7 nucleotides match TRBD1. The CDR3 has 16 residues. Looked up from germline, CDR1 is MNHNS and CDR2 is SASEGT. The CDR3, as DNA: TGTGCCAGCAGAGAAGGAGGGGGCTATAGCAATCAGCCCCAGCATTTT. Its protein product is CASREGGGYSNQPQHF.

The chain has TRBV9 and TRBJ2-5, with 11 bases fitting TRBD2. Germline CDR1 and CDR2: SGDLS and YYNGEE. The junction had 7 bases not matched to a gene; V was cut back by 4 bases and J by 5 bases. The CDR3 is 15 amino acids. The CDR3 nucleotides are TGTGCCAGCAGCTTCCGGTTAGCGGGGGGGGAGACCCAGTACTTC. Amino acid sequence: CASSFRLAGGETQYF.

This clone has just one count. The CDR3 region is CASRPTAGTDTQYF. CDR3 DNA sequence: TGTGCCAGCAGACCAACAGCGGGCACAGATACGCAGTATTTT. This sequence joins TRBV6-5 and TRBJ2-3; weak D call: TRBD2 (5 bases). The CDR3 covers 14 residues. V was cut by 6 bases and J by 1 base, with 11 bases left in between. Per germline, CDR1 MNHEY and CDR2 SVGAGI.

The chain employs TRBV6-2 or TRBV6-3 and TRBJ2-7; D may be TRBD2 (5 bases). This CDR3 region has 14 residues. The V end was cut by 2 bases, the J end by 0 bases, with 8 bases between. Per germline, CDR1 MNHEY and CDR2 SVGEGT. In DNA form, the CDR3 reads TGTGCCAGCAGTTACCAGGAGGCCTCCTACGAGCAGTACTTC. Its protein is CASSYQEASYEQYF.

The chain couples TRBV6-5 to TRBJ1-6, with TRBD1 as a possible D gene (6 bases). Germline V gene sequence: CDR1 MNHEY, CDR2 SVGAGI. Trimming took 6 bases from V and 10 from J, leaving 19 bases between them. The CDR3 extends over 15 amino acids. DNA of the CDR3: TGTGCCAGCAGAACAGACAATACAGGGTTGTCACCCCTCCACTTT. Translation: CASRTDNTGLSPLHF.